This T cell receptor (beta chain) was sequenced in a study of response to subunit inactivated influenza vaccine. Study outcomes and limitations: There was a suggestion from the authors that each seasonal influenza vaccination recruits few new T cells.

To note about this clonotype: The antigen remains undetermined.

TCRdb ran MiXCR on the RT-PCR reads and lists one entry per CDR3 protein. The sample holds about 540,000 distinct CDR3 sequences, under 30% seen once. Germline CDR1 reads SGHRS; CDR2 reads YFSETQ. The CDR3 has 15 amino acids. J gave up 4 bases and V 4 bases, and 6 bases lay outside the gene matches. The data also belong to a second study, concerning T cells expressing NK-cell markers. That investigation notes: UMIs accompanied the 5'RACE template switching by which TCR beta cDNA was made. CD3+CD56+NKG2C+, CD3+CD56+NKG2C- and CD3+CD56-NKG2C+ T cells, once sorted, supplied the TCR beta repertoires. Several donors likewise had their CD3+CD56-NKG2C+ fraction led by these clonotypes.

This receptor was identified in a man aged 50-59 years who received an inactivated influenza vaccine. The material was CD4+ T cells sorted from PBMCs, obtained 12 days after vaccination. The V call is TRBV5-1, the J call TRBJ2-2; 8 positions agree with TRBD1. CDR3 DNA sequence: TGCGCCAGCAGCCCGCCGGACAGGGTCACCGGGGAGCTGTTTTTT. Encoded protein: CASSPPDRVTGELFF.